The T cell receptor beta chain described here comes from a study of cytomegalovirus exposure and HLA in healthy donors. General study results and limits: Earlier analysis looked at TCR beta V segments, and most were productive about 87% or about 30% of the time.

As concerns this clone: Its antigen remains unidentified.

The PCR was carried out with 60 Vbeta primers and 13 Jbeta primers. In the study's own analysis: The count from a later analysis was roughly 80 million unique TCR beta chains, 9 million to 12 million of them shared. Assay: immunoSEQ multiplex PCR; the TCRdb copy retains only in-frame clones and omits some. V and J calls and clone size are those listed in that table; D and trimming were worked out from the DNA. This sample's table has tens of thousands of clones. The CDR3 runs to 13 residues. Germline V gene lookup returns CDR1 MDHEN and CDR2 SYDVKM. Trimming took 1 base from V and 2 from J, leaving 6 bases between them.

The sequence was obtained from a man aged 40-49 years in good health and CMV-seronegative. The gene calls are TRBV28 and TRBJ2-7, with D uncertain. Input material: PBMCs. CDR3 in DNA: TGTGCCAGCAGTTTATCTCCTACCTACGAGCAGTACTTC. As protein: CASSLSPTYEQYF.